This T cell receptor beta chain originates from a study of T cell changes during pregnancy in multiple sclerosis. Some clones are missing from TCRdb's copy, which holds only in-frame ones; the method was immunoSEQ multiplex PCR. The data contain fewer than 80,000 clones, approximately 95% of them seen just once; the ten biggest clones take up less than 0.15%. Germline values: CDR1 MDHEN, CDR2 SYDVKM. The CDR3 is made up of 17 amino acids. The junction had 14 bases not matched to a gene; V was cut back by 6 bases and J by 3 bases. The clonotype comes from a female donor with multiple sclerosis, enrolled in a pregnancy study. The chain recombines TRBV28 with TRBJ2-5, with 9 bases identical to TRBD1. Specimen: CD4+ T cells from peripheral blood mononuclear cells, collected after pregnancy. CDR3 residues: CASRLAGTGLWKETQYF. DNA for the CDR3: TGTGCCAGCAGACTAGCCGGGACAGGGTTGTGGAAAGAGACCCAGTACTTC.